This TCR beta chain was documented in a study of cytomegalovirus exposure and HLA in healthy donors. The wider study: Among the roughly 400 donors who were genotyped, 70% to 90% fell in the genetic ancestry cluster that is associated with self-reported Caucasian donors. Findings and limits, study-wide: Presence/absence comparisons presumed near-even sequencing depth among donors. Other equally common chains were less clonally expanded than HLA-associated TCR beta chains, a later analysis showed.

Comments on this clone: The antigen is unknown.

The PCR made use of 60 Vbeta and 13 Jbeta primers. Using immunoSEQ multiplex PCR, the repertoire was profiled, and TCRdb retains in-frame clones only, with some absent. This sample contains about 130,000 clones. Trimming took 5 bases from V and 14 from J, leaving 23 bases between them. The CDR3 consists of 14 residues. In germline, CDR1 is MNHEY, CDR2 SMNVEV (reference sequence). This clonotype was sampled from a man between 18 and 35 years old in good health and CMV-seronegative. The chain employs TRBV27 and TRBJ2-3; D perhaps matches TRBD2 (5 bases). Source material: PBMCs. The CDR3 DNA is TGTGCCAGCAGTCCACCCGGGGTGGCCGCACTCTGGTATTTT. Its translation: CASSPPGVAALWYF.